This entry describes one T cell receptor beta chain. Authors' processing steps: Using reference gene primer amplification, nucleated cell counts were estimated. The assay was immunoSEQ multiplex PCR, and TCRdb's table has in-frame clones only and misses some. D and trimming were read from the DNA, whereas the V and J calls and clone size are those reported in that table. The top ten clones hold 6.3% of a sample with approximately 88,000 clones, roughly 74% of them seen once. These data originate in a study of blood T cell repertoires in COVID-19. About the research overall: The United States, Italy and Spain supplied acute and convalescent COVID-19 samples. PBMCs, B-cell-depleted T cells, or T cells provided the cDNA or gDNA that made up the material.

Patients from Seattle were sampled longitudinally, starting during active infection. This sequence originates from a man aged 65 to 79 with COVID-19, enrolled during active disease. Sequencing used peripheral blood.

The CDR3 spells CASSQGTSGKETQYF. The CDR3 DNA follows: TGTGCCAGCAGCCAAGGGACTAGCGGAAAAGAGACCCAGTACTTC. The chain recombines TRBV4-2 with TRBJ2-5, with 10 bases matching TRBD2. The CDR3 has 15 residues. Losses at the gene ends were 1 base for V and 3 bases for J; bases not matched to a gene: 2. The germline gives CDR1 LGHNA, CDR2 YNFKEQ.